This is a list of T cell receptor beta chains from one sample in a study of T cells in Graves' hyperthyroidism and ophthalmopathy. A single record per CDR3 protein comes from TCRdb applying MiXCR to the multiplex PCR reads. The sample holds 500,000 to 650,000 distinct CDR3 sequences, under 20% seen once. Material: blood. The receptors were sampled from a woman aged 18-35 years with Graves' ophthalmopathy. The CDR3 runs from the conserved cysteine through the conserved F or W. Fields, in order: V gene, J gene, CDR3 length, clone size, D gene, CDR3 DNA, CDR3 protein. The D gene is left open where the match is weak. Size values are once, few and many counts, or a class for expanded clones, and some rows have none.

V: TRBV29-1; J: TRBJ1-4; length: 13; size: NA; D: NA; DNA: TGCAGCGTTGCTGGGGGGGGAGGTGAAAAACTGTTTTTT; CDR3: CSVAGGGGEKLFF
V: TRBV20-1; J: TRBJ2-7; length: 13; size: many; D: TRBD1; DNA: TGCAGTGCCCTAGGGACAGGGGGCTACGAGCAGTACTTC; CDR3: CSALGTGGYEQYF
V: TRBV28; J: TRBJ2-7; length: 15; size: many; D: NA; DNA: TGTGCCAGCAGTGTTATGGGGGGACAAGCGGTGGGGCAGTACTTC; CDR3: CASSVMGGQAVGQYF
V: TRBV11-2; J: TRBJ2-1; length: 13; size: many; D: NA; DNA: TGTGCCAGCAGCCCCCCGGAAACTACTGAGCAGTTCTTC; CDR3: CASSPPETTEQFF
V: TRBV14; J: TRBJ1-1; length: 18; size: NA; D: NA; DNA: TGTGCCAGCAGCCAAGACCCTAGCCTTGGACGGGGGAACACTGAAGCTTTCTTT; CDR3: CASSQDPSLGRGNTEAFF
V: TRBV12-3/TRBV12-4; J: TRBJ1-4; length: 13; size: NA; D: NA; DNA: TGTGCCAGCAGTGGGACGACATCAGAAAAACTGTTTTTT; CDR3: CASSGTTSEKLFF
V: TRBV7-6; J: TRBJ2-7; length: 14; size: many; D: NA; DNA: TGTGCCAGCAGCTTAACAGCCTCTATCTACGAGCAGTACTTC; CDR3: CASSLTASIYEQYF
V: TRBV2; J: TRBJ2-4; length: 16; size: few; D: TRBD1; DNA: TGTGCCAGCAGCCGCAGGACAGGGGGTCCCAAAAACATTCAGTACTTC; CDR3: CASSRRTGGPKNIQYF
V: TRBV6-1; J: TRBJ2-5; length: 14; size: few; D: TRBD2; DNA: TGTGCCAGCAGTGAAACGCGGGGGGCGCGGACCCAGTACTTC; CDR3: CASSETRGARTQYF
V: TRBV3-1; J: TRBJ1-6; length: 16; size: NA; D: TRBD1; DNA: TGTGCCAGCAGCCAGGGTTCGACAGGGATTCATTCACCCCTCCACTTT; CDR3: CASSQGSTGIHSPLHF
V: TRBV6-1; J: TRBJ1-1; length: 13; size: many; D: TRBD1; DNA: TGTGCCAGCAGGGACAGGGGTTCCACTGAAGCTTTCTTT; CDR3: CASRDRGSTEAFF
V: TRBV7-9; J: TRBJ1-2; length: 15; size: many; D: TRBD1; DNA: TGTGCCAGCAGCGACCCAGGGGGCGGTAGCTATGGCTACACCTTC; CDR3: CASSDPGGGSYGYTF
V: TRBV25-1; J: TRBJ2-4; length: 15; size: NA; D: NA; DNA: TGTGCCAGCAGTGATGTAGCCGAGTTCAAAAACATTCAGTACTTC; CDR3: CASSDVAEFKNIQYF
V: TRBV25-1; J: TRBJ1-4; length: 17; size: NA; D: NA; DNA: TGTGCCAGCAGTGTAAGGAACGGCATGATAGCTAATGAAAAACTGTTTTTT; CDR3: CASSVRNGMIANEKLFF